One and the same sample provided the 22 T cell receptor beta chains below, sequenced in a study of neurological immune-mediated disorders. TCRdb itself ran the 5' RACE reads through MiXCR, one entry per CDR3 protein. This table has tens of thousands of distinct CDR3 sequences, about 4% appearing once. Sequenced input: CD4+ T cells from blood. The receptors were gathered from a woman between 40 and 55 years old with multiple sclerosis.

This clonotype was seen at least ten times. The chain combines TRBV20-1 with TRBJ2-7, with D possibly TRBD1 on 5 matching bases. Germline CDR1 is DFQATT and CDR2 is SNEGSKA (reference sequence). Deletions cut 3 bases from V and 1 base from J, with 13 bases between. The CDR3 is made up of 14 amino acids. The CDR3 bases are TGCAGTGCTAGGAATACAGGACGGTCCTACGAGCAGTACTTC. Its translation: CSARNTGRSYEQYF.

This clonotype occurred many times. This rearrangement joins TRBV12-3 or TRBV12-4 to TRBJ1-4; D perhaps matches TRBD1 (5 bases). Trimming cost V 3 bases and J 8 bases, with 7 bases left between them. The CDR3 has 12 residues. DNA for the CDR3: TGTGCCAGCAGTTTCAGGGAGGAAAAACTGTTTTTT. Translated, it gives CASSFREEKLFF.

There are many counts of this clonotype. DNA for the CDR3: TGTGCCAGCAGCTTCCTAGAGGGGTCCCCCACAGATACGCAGTATTTT. It codes for CASSFLEGSPTDTQYF. This chain uses TRBV7-8 with TRBJ2-3; D possibly matches TRBD1 or TRBD2 (5 bases each). This CDR3 is 16 amino acids long. The germline V gene has CDR1 SGHVS and CDR2 FQNEAQ. The V end was cut by 3 bases, the J end by 2 bases, with 15 bases between.

This clonotype has a count of ten or more. The genes are TRBV27 and TRBJ2-1, with 8 nucleotides matching TRBD2. Losses at the gene ends were 6 bases for V and 1 base for J; bases not matched to a gene: 8. Germline V gene sequence: CDR1 MNHEY, CDR2 SMNVEV (reference sequence). The CDR3 spans 16 residues. The CDR3 sequence is CASRPRGGTSYNEQFF. The CDR3 DNA is TGTGCCAGCAGACCTCGGGGGGGAACTTCCTACAATGAGCAGTTCTTC.

This clonotype has a count of ten or more. The chain joins TRBV7-2 to TRBJ2-3; weak D call: TRBD2 (6 bases). V was pared by 5 bases and J by 2 bases, with 20 bases between. Germline-derived CDR1 and CDR2 are SGHTA and FQGNSA. The CDR3 extends over 17 amino acids. CDR3 DNA sequence: TGTGCCAGCAGCCTTCGTGGTTGGCTAGCGTTCACAGATACGCAGTATTTT. It specifies CASSLRGWLAFTDTQYF.

Many counts were recorded for this clonotype. DNA for the CDR3: TGCAGTGCTAGAGCATGGGGATACAGGAACACTGAAGCTTTCTTT. This codes for CSARAWGYRNTEAFF. V usage is TRBV20-1 and J usage is TRBJ1-1; D not certain. The CDR3 consists of 15 residues. The V end was cut by 1 base, the J end by 1 base, with 13 bases between. The germline V gene has CDR1 DFQATT and CDR2 SNEGSKA (reference sequence).

This clonotype was recorded many times. V and J are TRBV14 and TRBJ2-4, with unresolved D. CDR1 and CDR2 (germline): SGHDN, FVKESK. CDR3 length: 16 residues. Trimming stripped 2 bases from V and 0 bases from J, with 11 bases between. CDR3 DNA sequence: TGTGCCAGCAGCCAACGACATACCGTAGCCAAAAACATTCAGTACTTC. It yields the protein CASSQRHTVAKNIQYF. Supplemented by reference TRBV14 and TRBJ2-4, the full variable domain reads EAGVTQFPSHSVIEKGQTVTLRCDPISGHDNLYWYRRVMGKEIKFLLHFVKESKQDESGMPNNRFLAERTGGTYSTLKVQPAELEDSGVYFCASSQRHTVAKNIQYFGAGTRLSVL.

This clonotype showed up many times. The CDR3 loop is CASSLSRGYGTEAFF. Here the CDR3 DNA reads TGTGCCAGCAGCTTGAGCAGGGGGTACGGCACTGAAGCTTTCTTT. The chain joins TRBV11-2 to TRBJ1-1, with 7 positions matching TRBD1. This CDR3 is built from 15 residues. Germline values: CDR1 SGHAT, CDR2 FQNNGV. Trimming cost V 3 bases and J 4 bases; bases outside gene matches: 8. Drawing the rest from reference TRBV11-2 and TRBJ1-1, the complete variable domain is EAGVAQSPRYKIIEKRQSVAFWCNPISGHATLYWYQQILGQGPKLLIQFQNNGVVDDSQLPKDRFSAERLKGVDSTLKIQPAKLEDSAVYLCASSLSRGYGTEAFFGQGTRLTVV.

This clonotype showed up many times. The chain is built from TRBV3-1 and TRBJ2-1, with D perhaps being TRBD1 or TRBD2 (6 bases each). Germline V gene data show CDR1 as LGHDT and CDR2 as YNNKEL (reference sequence). The CDR3 covers 13 residues. Trimming pared 4 bases from V and 9 bases from J, leaving 13 bases between. Here the CDR3 DNA reads TGTGCCAGCAGCCCCCGAGGGGGAGGTGAGCAGTTCTTC. It codes for CASSPRGGGEQFF.

This clonotype came up many times. The chain links TRBV2 to TRBJ2-7; TRBD2 matches 12 bases. Germline-derived CDR1 and CDR2 are SNHLY and FYNNEI. The CDR3 runs to 15 residues. With 6 bases clipped from V and 5 bases from J, the junction kept 8 bases outside the gene matches. Written as DNA, the CDR3 is TGTGCCAGCAGCCCCAACGGACTAGCGGGGCACGAGCAGTACTTC. It is translated as CASSPNGLAGHEQYF.

This clonotype was seen ten or more times. V and J are TRBV28 and TRBJ2-5, with a possible D match to TRBD1 (5 bases). Germline V lookup: CDR1 MDHEN, CDR2 SYDVKM. V lost 6 bases and J lost 2, with 10 bases in between. This CDR3 is built from 13 residues. This chain's CDR3 is CASSTTAQETQYF. CDR3 nucleotides: TGTGCCAGCAGCACGACAGCACAAGAGACCCAGTACTTC.

In its sample, this clonotype was seen many times. The rearrangement links TRBV5-1 to TRBJ2-2; D remains ambiguous. Trimming pared 4 bases from V and 0 bases from J, leaving 10 bases between. This CDR3 region has 15 residues. Germline loops: CDR1 SGHRS, CDR2 YFSETQ. The CDR3 nucleotides are TGCGCCAGCAGCCCAGTCACTTCGAACACCGGGGAGCTGTTTTTT. Residues: CASSPVTSNTGELFF.

The V call is TRBV5-6, the J call TRBJ1-5; possibly TRBD1 for D (5 bases). Germline V lookup: CDR1 SGHDT, CDR2 YYEEEE. Trimming took off 2 bases at V and 5 bases at J, with 17 bases between the two ends. The CDR3 extends over 16 amino acids. CDR3 loop: CASSFQEEMGDQPQHF. CDR3 nucleotide sequence: TGTGCCAGCAGCTTCCAGGAGGAGATGGGGGATCAGCCCCAGCATTTT.

There are many counts of this clonotype. This chain joins TRBV11-3 and TRBJ2-2; perhaps TRBD1 as D (6 bases). CDR3 size: 14 residues. The V and J ends lost 3 bases and 6 bases respectively, with 11 bases between them. Germline CDR1 is SGHNT and CDR2 is YENEEA. The DNA for the CDR3 is TGTGCCAGCAGCTTGGGCAGGGGCTCCGGGGAGCTGTTTTTT. This encodes CASSLGRGSGELFF.

The sample holds many counts of this clonotype. The chain recombines TRBV11-2 with TRBJ2-3, with 7 nucleotides matching TRBD1. The CDR3 has 15 amino acids. The V and J ends lost 2 bases and 1 base, in that order; junction bases with no gene match: 3. Germline V gene lookup returns CDR1 SGHAT and CDR2 FQNNGV. CDR3 coding DNA: TGTGCCAGCAGCTTATTAACAGGGGGCACAGATACGCAGTATTTT. Protein sequence: CASSLLTGGTDTQYF.

This clonotype was counted at least ten times. The chain joins TRBV24-1 to TRBJ1-1; D might be TRBD1 (6 bases). V shed 2 bases and J shed 1 base, with 10 bases lying between them. Germline-derived CDR1 and CDR2 are KGHDR and SFDVKD. The CDR3 length is 15 residues. The CDR3 DNA follows: TGTGCCACCAGTGATTCATCCAGGGGGAACACTGAAGCTTTCTTT. This encodes CATSDSSRGNTEAFF.

This clonotype came up many times. The chain links TRBV14 to TRBJ2-3, with 9 bases identical to TRBD2. The V gene end was trimmed by 4 bases and the J gene end by 0 bases; junction bases not matched to a gene: 8. The CDR3 covers 17 residues. Germline V gives CDR1 SGHDN, CDR2 FVKESK. CDR3 amino acids: CASSPRASGVSTDTQYF. The CDR3 DNA is TGTGCCAGCAGCCCGAGGGCTAGCGGGGTTAGCACAGATACGCAGTATTTT.

This clonotype was picked up many times. The chain carries TRBV20-1 and TRBJ2-1, with D tentatively TRBD2 (5 bases). CDR3 length equals 13 residues. CDR1 is DFQATT, CDR2 SNEGSKA, per germline (reference sequence). The CDR3 loop is CSSFGRTGNEQFF. The DNA of the CDR3 is TGCAGCTCATTTGGACGGACTGGTAATGAGCAGTTCTTC.

At least ten counts were recorded for this clonotype. The gene calls are TRBV5-1 and TRBJ1-1; D is undetermined. Trimming took 2 bases from V and 5 from J, leaving 7 bases between them. Germline lookup yields CDR1 SGHRS and CDR2 YFSETQ. CDR3 length: 12 residues. CDR3 DNA: TGCGCCAGCAGCTTCCCGGGAACTGAAGCTTTCTTT. As protein: CASSFPGTEAFF.

This clonotype appeared many times. The rearrangement joins TRBV20-1 to TRBJ2-7; D remains unclear. The germline CDR1 and CDR2 sequences are DFQATT and SNEGSKA (reference sequence). The CDR3 is made up of 13 amino acids. V was cut by 0 bases and J by 3 bases, with 9 bases left in between. The CDR3 sequence: CSARDFTDYEQYF. In DNA, the CDR3 is TGCAGTGCTAGAGATTTTACAGACTACGAGCAGTACTTC.

This clonotype was recorded at least ten times. The chain combines TRBV29-1 with TRBJ2-2, with TRBD1 identical over 7 bases. Trimming cost V 6 bases and J 6 bases; bases outside gene matches: 4. The germline V gene has CDR1 SQVTM and CDR2 ANQGSEA. The CDR3 has 12 amino acids. The CDR3 DNA reads TGCAGCGTCGGGGACAGTGCCGGGGAGCTGTTTTTT. It specifies CSVGDSAGELFF.

This clonotype was seen many times. The chain links TRBV29-1 to TRBJ2-7; D is perhaps TRBD1 (6 bases). CDR1 is SQVTM and CDR2 is ANQGSEA in the germline V gene. The germline V and J ends were trimmed by 0 bases and 3 bases, with 18 bases remaining between them. The CDR3 loop spans 16 amino acids. In DNA, the CDR3 is TGCAGCGTTGAAGATCTCGGCAGGCAGGGGTACTACGAGCAGTACTTC. Residues: CSVEDLGRQGYYEQYF.